A selection of T cell receptor beta chains follows, all from one sample in a study of blood T cell repertoires in COVID-19. TCRdb keeps only in-frame clones here, not all; method: immunoSEQ multiplex PCR. The data show around 170,000 clones, over 70% seen once. The sequenced sample consisted of peripheral blood. Receptors were obtained from a woman aged 55 to 70 with acute or convalescent COVID-19. The CDR3 runs from the conserved cysteine through the conserved F or W. D genes are given only for firm matches. Where a row states a size, it is once, few, many or the class of an expanded clone; other rows omit it.

V,J,D,size,CDR3,DNA
TRBV9,TRBJ2-3,TRBD2,-,CASSPRLAGTDTQYF,TGTGCCAGCAGCCCACGACTAGCGGGAACAGATACGCAGTATTTT
TRBV5-5,TRBJ1-1,-,-,CASSMGPRDTEAFF,TGTGCCAGCAGCATGGGGCCACGTGACACTGAAGCTTTCTTT
TRBV5-6,TRBJ1-6,-,-,CASSGLSANSPLHF,TGTGCCAGCAGCGGACTCTCCGCGAATTCACCCCTCCACTTT
TRBV6-5,TRBJ1-3,-,-,CAGGVSGNTIYF,TGTGCTGGCGGGGTCTCTGGAAACACCATATATTTT
TRBV6-2/TRBV6-3,TRBJ2-1,TRBD2,-,CASSPGTSSYNEQFF,TGTGCCAGCAGTCCCGGGACTAGTTCCTACAATGAGCAGTTCTTC
TRBV10-3,TRBJ1-2,-,-,CAISEGLPGQGGYTF,TGTGCCATCAGTGAAGGCCTCCCGGGACAAGGCGGCTACACCTTC
TRBV19,TRBJ2-1,-,-,CASGGSSYNEQFF,TGTGCCAGTGGCGGGTCCTCCTACAATGAGCAGTTCTTC
TRBV27,TRBJ2-7,TRBD1,-,CASSLLGQGVGPYEQYF,TGTGCCAGCAGTTTATTGGGACAGGGGGTAGGACCCTACGAGCAGTACTTC
TRBV11-3,TRBJ2-7,-,-,CASSLGGTDIYEQYF,TGTGCCAGCAGCTTAGGAGGGACTGATATCTACGAGCAGTACTTC
TRBV15,TRBJ1-2,-,-,CATSRPGQYGYTF,TGTGCCACCAGCAGACCCGGACAGTATGGCTACACCTTC
TRBV6-6,TRBJ1-1,-,-,CASRSGHTNTEAFF,TGTGCCAGCAGGTCGGGACACACTAACACTGAAGCTTTCTTT
TRBV5-1,TRBJ1-1,-,-,CASRREGEVTEAFF,TGCGCCAGCCGGAGGGAAGGGGAGGTTACTGAAGCTTTCTTT
TRBV27,TRBJ1-1,-,few,CASTLRAGLMNTEAFF,TGTGCCAGCACCCTACGAGCAGGGCTCATGAACACTGAAGCTTTCTTT
TRBV4-3,TRBJ1-2,-,once,CASSQVGALLGGYTF,TGCGCCAGCAGCCAGGTGGGGGCCCTTTTAGGTGGCTACACCTTC
TRBV29-1,TRBJ2-2,-,-,CSVQTGRTGELFF,TGCAGCGTTCAGACAGGGAGGACCGGGGAGCTGTTTTTT
TRBV9,TRBJ2-3,TRBD1,-,CASSVPGTGGTQYF,TGTGCCAGCAGCGTCCCCGGGACAGGGGGCACGCAGTATTTT
TRBV18,TRBJ1-5,TRBD1,-,CASSRQGASGNSNQPQHF,TGTGCCAGCTCGCGACAGGGGGCGTCCGGCAATAGCAATCAGCCCCAGCATTTT
TRBV5-1,TRBJ1-1,TRBD1,-,CASSLGHQGGEAFF,TGCGCCAGCAGCTTGGGGCACCAGGGGGGAGAAGCTTTCTTT
TRBV18,TRBJ2-5,TRBD1,-,CASSRLDRGETQYF,TGTGCCAGCTCAAGATTGGACAGGGGGGAGACCCAGTACTTC
TRBV9,TRBJ1-2,-,-,CASSVDVGGQKYGYTF,TGTGCCAGCAGCGTAGACGTCGGGGGGCAGAAGTATGGCTACACCTTC
TRBV7-2,TRBJ2-2,-,-,CASSPRLTGELFF,TGTGCCAGCAGCCCGCGTTTAACCGGGGAGCTGTTTTTT
TRBV5-5,TRBJ2-2,-,few,CASVWGANTGELFF,TGTGCCAGCGTCTGGGGGGCGAACACCGGGGAGCTGTTTTTT
TRBV19,TRBJ2-2,TRBD1,-,CASSMTGGAIGELFF,TGTGCCAGTAGTATGACAGGGGGCGCAATCGGGGAGCTGTTTTTT
TRBV9,TRBJ1-3,-,-,CASSAGGSLGGNTIYF,TGTGCCAGCAGCGCGGGGGGATCTCTAGGGGGAAACACCATATATTTT
TRBV9,TRBJ1-2,TRBD1,once,CASSVVSAGTGGFNYGYTF,TGTGCCAGCAGCGTAGTCAGTGCCGGAACAGGGGGATTTAACTATGGCTACACCTTC
TRBV12-3/TRBV12-4,TRBJ2-2,-,-,CAANTGQRLFF,TGTGCCGCAAATACAGGACAGAGGCTGTTTTTT
TRBV5-1,TRBJ2-7,TRBD1,-,CASSKTGFPYEQYF,TGCGCCAGCAGCAAGACAGGGTTTCCCTACGAGCAGTACTTC
TRBV9,TRBJ1-2,TRBD1,-,CASTPDDRGRRGYTF,TGTGCCAGCACCCCGGATGACAGGGGGCGTCGAGGCTACACCTTC
TRBV2,TRBJ1-4,-,-,CASTGGHEKLFF,TGTGCCAGCACGGGGGGCCATGAAAAACTGTTTTTT
TRBV6-1,TRBJ2-7,TRBD2,-,CASSEEFSGGRSLSYEQYF,TGTGCCAGCAGTGAAGAGTTTAGCGGGGGCCGCTCCCTCTCCTACGAGCAGTACTTC
TRBV28,TRBJ1-2,TRBD1,-,CASSYVPGQGGGYTF,TGTGCCAGCAGTTACGTCCCGGGACAGGGCGGTGGCTACACCTTC
TRBV7-7,TRBJ2-2,-,-,CASSPKGQEGILTGELFF,TGTGCTAGCAGCCCCAAAGGCCAGGAGGGGATATTGACCGGGGAGCTGTTTTTT
TRBV24-1,TRBJ2-7,-,few,CATSDEAAMEQYF,TGTGCCACCAGTGATGAAGCGGCGATGGAGCAGTACTTC
TRBV30,TRBJ1-1,-,-,CAWTAGENTEAFF,TGTGCCTGGACCGCAGGGGAGAACACTGAAGCTTTCTTT
TRBV19,TRBJ1-3,-,-,CASTNRQRFSGNTIYF,TGTGCCAGTACAAATCGACAGCGTTTCTCTGGAAACACCATATATTTT
TRBV5-1,TRBJ1-2,-,-,CASSLAGVDGYTF,TGCGCCAGCAGCTTGGCAGGGGTCGACGGCTACACCTTC
TRBV5-6,TRBJ1-2,-,few,CASSLGSYGYTF,TGTGCCAGCAGCTTGGGGAGCTATGGCTACACCTTC
TRBV6-6,TRBJ1-2,-,-,CASSWAGNGYTF,TGTGCCAGCAGTTGGGCAGGGAATGGCTACACCTTC
TRBV27,TRBJ1-6,TRBD1,-,CASIGQGYNSPLHF,TGTGCCAGCATCGGACAGGGCTATAATTCACCCCTCCACTTT
TRBV9,TRBJ1-2,-,once,CASSVGGFGYGYTF,TGTGCCAGCAGCGTTGGGGGGTTTGGCTATGGCTACACCTTC
TRBV4-3,TRBJ2-2,-,-,CASSLEIGELFF,TGCGCCAGCAGCCTTGAGATCGGGGAGCTGTTTTTT
TRBV4-3,TRBJ1-1,-,-,CASSQEPLGRTEAFF,TGCGCCAGCAGCCAAGAACCCTTGGGGAGGACTGAAGCTTTCTTT
TRBV5-6,TRBJ1-4,TRBD1,-,CASSLDQGAAANEKLFF,TGTGCCAGCAGCTTGGACCAGGGGGCCGCGGCTAATGAAAAACTGTTTTTT
TRBV7-8,TRBJ2-7,TRBD1,-,CASSRDRDYEQYF,TGTGCCAGCAGCCGGGACAGGGACTACGAGCAGTACTTC
TRBV11-2,TRBJ1-4,TRBD1,once,CASSLRTGGAPLNEKLFF,TGTGCCAGCAGCTTAAGGACAGGGGGCGCCCCCTTGAATGAAAAACTGTTTTTT
TRBV5-3,TRBJ1-5,TRBD1,few,CARRFGQDGGANQPQHF,TGTGCCAGAAGATTCGGACAGGACGGGGGAGCAAATCAGCCCCAGCATTTT
TRBV7-8,TRBJ1-2,TRBD1,many,CASSVGTGGLYGYTF,TGTGCCAGCAGCGTCGGGACAGGGGGCCTCTATGGCTACACCTTC
TRBV7-9,TRBJ1-3,TRBD1,-,CASSPRDRGNTIYF,TGTGCCAGCAGCCCAAGGGACAGGGGAAACACCATATATTTT
TRBV10-1,TRBJ1-1,-,-,CASSESQGYTEAFF,TGCGCCAGCAGTGAGTCCCAGGGCTACACTGAAGCTTTCTTT
TRBV19,TRBJ2-7,-,-,CASRPGGNSYEQYF,TGTGCCAGTAGACCGGGGGGCAACTCCTACGAGCAGTACTTC
TRBV30,TRBJ2-2,-,-,CAWRGATGELFF,TGTGCCTGGCGGGGGGCAACCGGGGAGCTGTTTTTT
TRBV4-3,TRBJ2-1,-,-,CASSQDGGAPYNEQFF,TGCGCCAGCAGCCAAGATGGCGGGGCCCCCTACAATGAGCAGTTCTTC
TRBV28,TRBJ2-5,TRBD2,-,CASSTRLASETQYF,TGTGCCAGCAGTACCCGACTAGCTTCGGAGACCCAGTACTTC
TRBV5-1,TRBJ1-3,-,-,CASSYNTRSGNTIYF,TGCGCCAGCAGCTATAACACCCGCTCTGGAAACACCATATATTTT